The rows below give T cell receptor beta chains drawn from one sample of a study of technical replicates of blood from a few donors. This table comes from immunoSEQ multiplex PCR, and its TCRdb copy is limited to in-frame clones, with some not included. This table has approximately 81,000 clones, roughly 77% appearing once. Sequenced sample: PBMCs. The receptor set was obtained from a human donor in good health. Some clones in this sample may be carry-over from other donors' samples. CDR3s include the opening cysteine and the closing phenylalanine or tryptophan. Fields, in order: D gene, V gene, clone size, J gene, CDR3 protein, CDR3 DNA. The D gene is left open where the match is weak. Clone size is stated in some rows and not others, as once, few, many or a class when expanded.

TRBD2,TRBV7-9,.,TRBJ2-1,CASSGGGLAGVSEQFF,TGTGCCAGCAGCGGGGGGGGACTAGCGGGAGTTAGTGAGCAGTTCTTC
TRBD2,TRBV5-4,.,TRBJ2-1,CASSRLTGGSYNEQFF,TGTGCCAGCAGCCGCCTGACGGGAGGATCATACAATGAGCAGTTCTTC
.,TRBV6-1,.,TRBJ1-1,CASSERRDGTEAFF,TGTGCCAGCAGTGAACGCAGGGATGGAACTGAAGCTTTCTTT
TRBD2,TRBV4-2,.,TRBJ2-2,CASSLPSGNSFAGELFF,TGTGCCAGCAGCCTTCCCAGCGGGAATAGTTTCGCCGGGGAGCTGTTTTTT
.,TRBV4-1,once,TRBJ2-1,CASSRPGSSNEQFF,TGCGCCAGCAGCCGGCCCGGGAGTTCGAATGAGCAGTTCTTC
.,TRBV27,.,TRBJ1-4,CASSFGGPREKLFF,TGTGCCAGCAGTTTCGGGGGACCCAGGGAAAAACTGTTTTTT
.,TRBV6-4,.,TRBJ1-2,CASSPLYGYTF,TGTGCCAGCAGTCCCTTATATGGCTACACCTTC
TRBD2,TRBV7-8,.,TRBJ2-1,CASSFLIEAGVNEQFF,TGTGCCAGCAGCTTCCTAATAGAAGCGGGAGTTAATGAGCAGTTCTTC
.,TRBV14,.,TRBJ2-3,CASSQEPGGLYSTDTQYF,TGTGCCAGCAGCCAAGAACCGGGGGGCCTATATAGCACAGATACGCAGTATTTT
.,TRBV4-2,.,TRBJ1-1,CASSQQGGNTEAFF,TGTGCCAGCAGCCAACAGGGTGGGAACACTGAAGCTTTCTTT
.,TRBV5-6,.,TRBJ2-3,CASSFGGADTQYF,TGTGCCAGCAGCTTTGGGGGGGCCGATACGCAGTATTTT
.,TRBV7-2,.,TRBJ1-1,CASSPTTEAFF,TGTGCCAGCAGCCCGACTACTGAAGCTTTCTTT
.,TRBV11-3,.,TRBJ1-1,CASSPHGGNTEAFF,TGTGCCAGCAGCCCCCACGGGGGGAACACTGAAGCTTTCTTT
TRBD2,TRBV5-1,.,TRBJ2-3,CASSASGGAGAQYF,TGCGCCAGCAGCGCCAGCGGGGGGGCTGGTGCGCAGTATTTT